Listed below are T cell receptor beta chains from one sample, sequenced in a study of T cells in localized non-small cell lung cancer. TCRdb keeps only in-frame clones here, not all; method: immunoSEQ multiplex PCR. The sample lists about 130,000 clones; more than 80% were seen once. The specimen comprised peripheral blood, sampled before any cancer treatment. The origin of the receptors is a female donor aged 60 or older with stage I lung adenocarcinoma. The conserved cysteine and the conserved F or W are not part of the CDR3 here.

v_call: TRBV6-1; cdr3_aa: ASSRQTYEQY
v_call: TRBV5-1; cdr3_aa: ASSLGQSEQY
v_call: TRBV7-7; cdr3_aa: ASSLGQGALSGELF
v_call: TRBV6-6; cdr3_aa: ASASVNTEAF
v_call: TRBV19; cdr3_aa: ASRASGSSYEQY
v_call: TRBV19; cdr3_aa: ASSKQGSYNEQF
v_call: TRBV28; cdr3_aa: ASGTGTSGRDEQF
v_call: TRBV10-1; cdr3_aa: ASSDQPNYGYT
v_call: TRBV5-6; cdr3_aa: ASSLASGRYEQY
v_call: TRBV5-4; cdr3_aa: ASSLLGRGAGELF
v_call: TRBV5-1; cdr3_aa: ASSFSGSSYEQY
v_call: TRBV2; cdr3_aa: ASSDGPREYYEQY
v_call: TRBV28; cdr3_aa: ASNGPNNSPLH
v_call: TRBV19; cdr3_aa: ASSNVMNTEAF
v_call: TRBV4-1; cdr3_aa: ASSPQGGFTEAF
v_call: TRBV7-9; cdr3_aa: ASSFLHVNYGYT
v_call: TRBV28; cdr3_aa: ASNKVVGTGANVLT
v_call: TRBV28; cdr3_aa: ASRRTGGKDLNEQF
v_call: TRBV29-1; cdr3_aa: SVARGGSNTEAF
v_call: TRBV6-5; cdr3_aa: ASSHRGYGANVLT
v_call: TRBV28; cdr3_aa: ASSLRMIRTPPH
v_call: TRBV7-8; cdr3_aa: ASSLSGGRYNEQF
v_call: TRBV18; cdr3_aa: ASSPPRVSPWEKLF
v_call: TRBV10-3; cdr3_aa: AMSDPGPNTEAF
v_call: TRBV18; cdr3_aa: ASSYTGVYNEQF
v_call: TRBV7-2; cdr3_aa: ASSLTTGNTIY
v_call: TRBV5-1; cdr3_aa: ASSLLAGGTGELF
v_call: TRBV2; cdr3_aa: ASSEKGMNTEAF
v_call: TRBV28; cdr3_aa: ASSLVTSGTLSPSTDTQY
v_call: TRBV11-3; cdr3_aa: ANPGQGIPPIEQY
v_call: TRBV15; cdr3_aa: ATSRPGQMTEAF
v_call: TRBV27; cdr3_aa: ASSFGLGANVLT
v_call: TRBV29-1; cdr3_aa: SVEELSDEQF
v_call: TRBV11-2; cdr3_aa: ASSLAGTTEAF
v_call: TRBV4-1; cdr3_aa: ASSQTGGANYGYT
v_call: TRBV6-6; cdr3_aa: ASSWGGGDEKLF
v_call: TRBV9; cdr3_aa: ASSRFEVSNEKLF
v_call: TRBV2; cdr3_aa: ASSVLRQVGTEAF
v_call: TRBV7-3; cdr3_aa: ASSLIPGQSISEQF
v_call: TRBV28; cdr3_aa: ASITSGIRGTYNEQF
v_call: TRBV5-4; cdr3_aa: ASSLALHGYT
v_call: TRBV28; cdr3_aa: ASSQGRSGR
v_call: TRBV7-9; cdr3_aa: ASREPSTDTQY
v_call: TRBV19; cdr3_aa: ASSLSGLAGDTDTQY
v_call: TRBV10-3; cdr3_aa: AINRQFLETQY
v_call: TRBV18; cdr3_aa: ASSLQTENTEAF
v_call: TRBV9; cdr3_aa: ASSARGETQY
v_call: TRBV2; cdr3_aa: ASTEITDTQY
v_call: TRBV6-1; cdr3_aa: ASRDRIYNQPQH
v_call: TRBV2; cdr3_aa: ASSGGTHNNEQF
v_call: TRBV5-1; cdr3_aa: ASSLPGTDTQY